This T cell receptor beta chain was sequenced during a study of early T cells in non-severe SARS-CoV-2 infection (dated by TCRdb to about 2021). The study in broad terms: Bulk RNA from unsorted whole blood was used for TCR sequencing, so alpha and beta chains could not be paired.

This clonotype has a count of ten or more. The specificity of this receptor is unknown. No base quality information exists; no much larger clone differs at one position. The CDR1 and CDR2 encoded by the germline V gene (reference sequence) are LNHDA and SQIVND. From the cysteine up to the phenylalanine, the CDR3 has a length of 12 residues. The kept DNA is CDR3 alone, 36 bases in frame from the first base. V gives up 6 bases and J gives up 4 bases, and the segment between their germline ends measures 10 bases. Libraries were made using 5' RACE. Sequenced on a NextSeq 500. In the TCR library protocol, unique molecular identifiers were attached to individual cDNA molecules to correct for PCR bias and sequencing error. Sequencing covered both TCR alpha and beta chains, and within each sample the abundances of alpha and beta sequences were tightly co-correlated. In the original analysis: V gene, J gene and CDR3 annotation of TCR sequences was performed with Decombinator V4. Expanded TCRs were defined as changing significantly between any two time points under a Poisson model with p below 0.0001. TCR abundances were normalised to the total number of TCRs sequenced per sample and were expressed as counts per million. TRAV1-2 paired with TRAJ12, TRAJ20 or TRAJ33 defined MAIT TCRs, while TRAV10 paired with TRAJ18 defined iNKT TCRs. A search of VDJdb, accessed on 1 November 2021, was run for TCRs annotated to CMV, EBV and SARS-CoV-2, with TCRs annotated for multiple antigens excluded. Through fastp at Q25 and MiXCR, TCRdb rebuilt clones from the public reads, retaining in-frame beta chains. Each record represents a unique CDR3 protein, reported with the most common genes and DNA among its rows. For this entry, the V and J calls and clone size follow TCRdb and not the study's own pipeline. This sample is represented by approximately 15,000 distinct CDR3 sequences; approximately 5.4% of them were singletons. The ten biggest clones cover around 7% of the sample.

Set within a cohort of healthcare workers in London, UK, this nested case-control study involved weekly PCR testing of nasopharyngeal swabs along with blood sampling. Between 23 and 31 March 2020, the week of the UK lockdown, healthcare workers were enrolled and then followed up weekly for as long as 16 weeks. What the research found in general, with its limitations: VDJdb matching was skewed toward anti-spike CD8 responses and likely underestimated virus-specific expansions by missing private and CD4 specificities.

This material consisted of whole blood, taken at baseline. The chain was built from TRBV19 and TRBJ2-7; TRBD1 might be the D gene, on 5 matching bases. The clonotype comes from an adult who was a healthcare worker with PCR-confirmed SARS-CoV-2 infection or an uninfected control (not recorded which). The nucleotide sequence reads TGTGCCAGTAGCAGGGCGAGATACGAGCAGTACTTC. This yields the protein CASSRARYEQYF.